One and the same sample provided the 16 T cell receptor beta chains below, sequenced in a study of CD8 T cells in ankylosing spondylitis. A single record per CDR3 protein comes from TCRdb applying MiXCR to the 5' RACE reads. Altogether roughly 240,000 distinct CDR3 sequences are present, around 32% being singletons, with the ten largest covering around 4%. Sequences were obtained from blood, either unsorted or a sorted T cell fraction (not recorded which). Receptors were obtained from a male donor with ankylosing spondylitis or in good health (not recorded which).

The table lists this clonotype with a few counts. The V call is TRBV20-1, the J call TRBJ2-7; the D call may be TRBD1 or TRBD2 (5 bases each). CDR3 size: 13 residues. Trimming left V 3 bases short and J 0 bases short, with 9 bases between. Germline V lookup: CDR1 DFQATT, CDR2 SNEGSKA (reference sequence). The CDR3 bases are TGCAGTGCTAGCGGGGCATACTCCTACGAGCAGTACTTC. As protein: CSASGAYSYEQYF.

V is TRBV29-1 and J is TRBJ2-2, with no clear D. The V gene's germline CDR1 is SQVTM and CDR2 ANQGSEA. The CDR3 consists of 13 residues. The V and J ends lost 6 bases and 7 bases respectively, with 15 bases between them. CDR3 sequence reads: CSVATLGRGELFF. In DNA form, the CDR3 reads TGCAGCGTGGCCACCCTAGGCCGCGGGGAGCTGTTTTTT.

This clonotype occurred a few times. The V call is TRBV5-5, the J call TRBJ2-7; no clear D gene. The germline V gene has CDR1 SGHKS and CDR2 YYEKEE (reference sequence). This CDR3 has 14 residues. Between the trimmed V and J ends, which lost 5 bases and 2 bases, there was a span of 14 bases. The CDR3 bases are TGTGCCAGCAGTACGACCCCCAACCCCTACGAGCAGTACTTC. Translated, it gives CASSTTPNPYEQYF.

In the case of this clonotype: One junction end disagrees with the germline gene, perhaps due to a read error. This rearrangement joins TRBV12-3 or TRBV12-4 to TRBJ2-7; no clear D gene. The CDR3 length is 16 residues. The CDR3, as DNA: TGTGCCAGCAGTTTAGTAACGCGGCGAAATGCCTACGAGCAGTACTTT. Amino acids: CASSLVTRRNAYEQYF.

This clonotype has just a few counts. The chain carries TRBV7-2 and TRBJ2-7; unclear D gene. The CDR3 has 14 amino acids. Germline-derived CDR1 and CDR2 are SGHTA and FQGNSA. V was trimmed by 1 base and J by 2 bases, leaving 9 bases between them. CDR3 amino acids: CASSLGLAPYEQYF. The CDR3 nucleotides read TGTGCCAGCAGCTTAGGTCTCGCCCCCTACGAGCAGTACTTC.

This clonotype has only a few counts. CDR3 nucleotide sequence: TGTGCCACATACAGGGGGACCTATGGCTACACCTTC. Translating it yields CATYRGTYGYTF. The chain joins TRBV28 to TRBJ1-2, with 8 nucleotides matching TRBD1. This CDR3 comprises 12 residues. The V segment lost 10 bases and the J segment 4 bases; nucleotides outside the gene matches: 5. Germline V gives CDR1 MDHEN, CDR2 SYDVKM.

The chain is built from TRBV7-9 and TRBJ2-7, with D perhaps matching TRBD1 or TRBD2 (5 bases each). Trimming shortened V by 4 bases and J by 3 bases, and 13 bases separated the two germline ends. The CDR3 spans 14 residues. CDR1 and CDR2 (germline): SEHNR, FQNEAQ (reference sequence). This CDR3 reads CASSSGLRVYEQYF. DNA for the CDR3: TGTGCCAGCAGCTCAGGGTTGAGGGTCTACGAGCAGTACTTC.

The genes are TRBV7-9 and TRBJ2-5; TRBD2 agrees at 12 bases. The CDR3 covers 15 residues. Germline V gene sequence: CDR1 SEHNR, CDR2 FQNEAQ (reference sequence). V shed 5 bases and J 4 bases; nucleotides not matched to a gene: 5. CDR3 region: CASSPTSGGRETQYF. The CDR3 region has the DNA TGTGCCAGCAGCCCGACTAGCGGGGGCCGAGAGACCCAGTACTTC.

This rearrangement joins TRBV12-3 or TRBV12-4 to TRBJ2-3; TRBD2 agrees at 9 bases. Trimming took 6 bases from V and 1 from J; bases not matched to a gene: 5. This CDR3 has 15 amino acids. CDR3 protein: CASREGLAGTDTQYF. The CDR3 nucleotides are TGTGCCAGCAGGGAGGGACTAGCAGGCACAGATACGCAGTATTTT.

This chain connects TRBV4-1 to TRBJ2-6; TRBD1 agrees at 9 bases. The germline gives CDR1 MGHRA, CDR2 YSYEKL. The CDR3 extends over 20 amino acids. Trimming cost V 5 bases and J 4 bases; bases outside gene matches: 18. The CDR3 coding sequence is TGCGCCAGCAGCTTTGGGCCAAACACAGGGGGCGCGAGAGGGGCCAACGTCCTGACTTTC. This sequence encodes CASSFGPNTGGARGANVLTF.

This clonotype was observed a handful of times. The chain couples TRBV6-1 to TRBJ2-5, with TRBD1 matching over 7 bases. V dropped 5 bases and J dropped 4; count of bases not matched to a gene: 7. This CDR3 is built from 14 residues. Per germline, CDR1 MNHNS and CDR2 SASEGT. CDR3 sequence reads: CASSRTGAVETQYF. The CDR3 DNA reads TGTGCCAGCAGTAGAACAGGGGCAGTAGAGACCCAGTACTTC.

Turning to this clonotype: At one boundary the junction diverges from the germline segment, which might be a read error. The chain has TRBV7-9 and TRBJ1-2; D uncertain. CDR3 length: 15 residues. The germline CDR1 and CDR2 sequences are SEHNR and FQNEAQ (reference sequence). The CDR3 loop is CASSWEAANNYGYTF. For the CDR3, the DNA is TGTGCCAGCAGCTGGGAGGCGGCCAATAACTACGGCTACACCTTC.

The chain recombines TRBV30 with TRBJ2-1; D possibly matches TRBD1 or TRBD2 (5 bases each). The germline gives CDR1 GTSNPN, CDR2 SVGIG (reference sequence). The CDR3 extends over 19 amino acids. V lost 0 bases and J 6 bases, leaving 27 bases between the germline ends. The CDR3 loop is CAWSVRFKMGPGGFNEQFF. The CDR3 DNA follows: TGTGCCTGGAGTGTACGGTTTAAGATGGGACCCGGCGGATTCAATGAGCAGTTCTTC. The full variable domain, rest sourced from reference TRBV30 and TRBJ2-1, is SQTIHQWPATLVQPVGSPLSLECTVEGTSNPNLYWYRQAAGRGLQLLFYSVGIGQISSEVPQNLSASRPQDRQFILSSKKLLLSDSGFYLCAWSVRFKMGPGGFNEQFFGPGTRLTVL.

A single count supports this clonotype. V gene TRBV20-1 combines with J gene TRBJ2-1; TRBD2 agrees at 7 bases. The CDR3 is 15 amino acids. V dropped 5 bases and J dropped 9; count of bases not matched to a gene: 16. CDR1 is DFQATT, CDR2 SNEGSKA, per germline (reference sequence). The CDR3 is CSAPQSGKVTAEQFF. CDR3 sequence (DNA): TGCAGTGCTCCACAAAGCGGGAAGGTAACGGCTGAGCAGTTCTTC.

This chain joins TRBV28 and TRBJ2-5, with 7 bases aligning to TRBD1. The length of the CDR3 is 14 residues. V was clipped by 5 bases and J by 5 bases; unmatched bases: 8. Per germline, CDR1 MDHEN and CDR2 SYDVKM. Written as DNA, the CDR3 is TGTGCCAGCAGTGACAGGGTTTTACACGAGACCCAGTACTTC. Translation gives CASSDRVLHETQYF.

V gene TRBV4-1 combines with J gene TRBJ2-2; 9 bases align to TRBD2. The germline gives CDR1 MGHRA, CDR2 YSYEKL. V was pared by 4 bases and J by 7 bases, with 10 bases of the junction left unmatched. The CDR3 totals 16 residues. For the CDR3, the DNA is TGCGCCAGCAGCCGTCTAGCGGGGATGTTGAACGGGGAGCTGTTTTTT. Its translation is CASSRLAGMLNGELFF.